This T cell receptor (beta chain) appears in the sequencing data of a study of blood T cell repertoires in COVID-19. In the authors' methods: Estimated nucleated cell counts came from reference gene primer amplification. Generated by immunoSEQ multiplex PCR, the TCRdb table keeps only in-frame clones and is missing some. V and J calls and clone size are given by that table; D and trimming were obtained from the DNA. Of approximately 52,000 clones in the sample, roughly nine tenths were seen once. The germline V gene encodes CDR1 SEHNR and CDR2 FQNEAQ (reference sequence). V was pared by 5 bases and J by 4 bases, with 14 bases between. This CDR3 spans 15 amino acids.

The receptor was derived from a man in his sixties with active COVID-19. What was sequenced was peripheral blood. The chain is built from TRBV7-9 and TRBJ2-2; TRBD1 is a possible D gene (5 bases). The CDR3 sequence: CASSQKGRGTGELFF. DNA for the CDR3: TGTGCCAGCAGCCAGAAGGGTAGGGGCACCGGGGAGCTGTTTTTT.